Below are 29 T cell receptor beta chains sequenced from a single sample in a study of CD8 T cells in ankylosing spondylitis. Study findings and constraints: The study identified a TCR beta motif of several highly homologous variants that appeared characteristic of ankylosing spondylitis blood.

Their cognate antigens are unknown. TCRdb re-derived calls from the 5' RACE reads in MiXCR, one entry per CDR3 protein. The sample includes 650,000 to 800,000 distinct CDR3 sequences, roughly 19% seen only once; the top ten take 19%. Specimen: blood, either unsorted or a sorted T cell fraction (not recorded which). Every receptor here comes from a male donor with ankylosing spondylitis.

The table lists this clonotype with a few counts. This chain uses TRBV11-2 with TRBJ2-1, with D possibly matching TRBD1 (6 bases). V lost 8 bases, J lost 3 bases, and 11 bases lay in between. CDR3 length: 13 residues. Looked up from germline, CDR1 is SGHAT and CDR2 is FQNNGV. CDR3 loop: CASASGHYNEQFF. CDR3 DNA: TGTGCCAGCGCCTCGGGACACTACAATGAGCAGTTCTTC.

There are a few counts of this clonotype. In nucleotides, the CDR3 is TGCAGTGCTCCCCGGACTAGCGGGAGAACGGGTGTGGAGACCCAGTACTTC. This gives the protein CSAPRTSGRTGVETQYF. The chain employs TRBV20-1 and TRBJ2-5, with 13 bases aligning to TRBD2. Germline lookup yields CDR1 DFQATT and CDR2 SNEGSKA (reference sequence). The CDR3 sequence is 17 residues long. Trimming at V came to 5 bases and at J to 5 bases, leaving 14 bases not matched to a gene.

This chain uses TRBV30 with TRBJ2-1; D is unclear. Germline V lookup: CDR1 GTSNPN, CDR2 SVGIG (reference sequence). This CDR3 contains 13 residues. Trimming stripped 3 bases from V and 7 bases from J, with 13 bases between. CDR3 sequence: CAWRAEAVNEQFF. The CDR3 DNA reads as TGTGCCTGGAGGGCAGAAGCAGTGAATGAGCAGTTCTTC.

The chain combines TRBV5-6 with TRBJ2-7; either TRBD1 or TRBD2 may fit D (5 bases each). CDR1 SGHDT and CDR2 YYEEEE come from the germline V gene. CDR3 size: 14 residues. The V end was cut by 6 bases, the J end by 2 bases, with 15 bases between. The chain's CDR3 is CASNEFGGTYEQYF. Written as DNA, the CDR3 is TGTGCCAGCAACGAATTTGGGGGAACCTACGAGCAGTACTTC.

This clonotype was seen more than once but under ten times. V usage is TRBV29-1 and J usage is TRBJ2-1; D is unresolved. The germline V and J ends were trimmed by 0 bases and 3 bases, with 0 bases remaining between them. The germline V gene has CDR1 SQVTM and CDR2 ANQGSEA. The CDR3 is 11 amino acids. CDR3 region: CSVEDYNEQFF. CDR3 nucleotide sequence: TGCAGCGTTGAAGACTACAATGAGCAGTTCTTC.

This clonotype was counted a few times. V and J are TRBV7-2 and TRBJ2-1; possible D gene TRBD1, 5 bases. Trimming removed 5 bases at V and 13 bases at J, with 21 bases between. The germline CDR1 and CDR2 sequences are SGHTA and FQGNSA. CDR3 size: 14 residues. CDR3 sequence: CASSPSPGLFEQFF. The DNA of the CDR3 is TGTGCCAGCAGCCCATCCCCAGGGCTATTTGAACAGTTCTTC.

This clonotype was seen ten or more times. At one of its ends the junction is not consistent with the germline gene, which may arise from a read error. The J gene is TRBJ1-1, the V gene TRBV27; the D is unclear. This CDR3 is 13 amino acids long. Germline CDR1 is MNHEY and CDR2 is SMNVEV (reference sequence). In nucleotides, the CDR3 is TGCGCCAGCAGCTTTTATGGAAACACTGAAGCTTTCTTT. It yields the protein CASSFYGNTEAFF.

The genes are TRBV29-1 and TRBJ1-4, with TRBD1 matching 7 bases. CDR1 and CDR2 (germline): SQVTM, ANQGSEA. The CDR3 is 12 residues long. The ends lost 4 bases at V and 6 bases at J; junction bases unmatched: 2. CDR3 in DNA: TGCAGCGTTGGCGGGACAGATGAAAAACTGTTTTTT. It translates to CSVGGTDEKLFF.

CDR3 sequence reads: CASSSVTSGRAYEQYF. CDR3 nucleotide sequence: TGTGCCAGCAGCTCCGTAACTAGCGGGAGGGCCTACGAGCAGTACTTC. The J gene is TRBJ2-7, the V gene TRBV13, with 13 bases identical to TRBD2. This CDR3 is 16 amino acids long. V shed 4 bases and J 2 bases; nucleotides not matched to a gene: 5. From germline, CDR1 is PRHDT and CDR2 FYEKMQ (reference sequence).

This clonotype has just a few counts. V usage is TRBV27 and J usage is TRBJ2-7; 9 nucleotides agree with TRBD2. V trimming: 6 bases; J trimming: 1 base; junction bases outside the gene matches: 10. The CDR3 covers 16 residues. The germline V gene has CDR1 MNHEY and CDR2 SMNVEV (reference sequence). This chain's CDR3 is CASSNSRSGRSYEQYF. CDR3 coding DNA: TGTGCCAGCAGCAATTCCCGAAGCGGGAGGTCCTACGAGCAGTACTTC.

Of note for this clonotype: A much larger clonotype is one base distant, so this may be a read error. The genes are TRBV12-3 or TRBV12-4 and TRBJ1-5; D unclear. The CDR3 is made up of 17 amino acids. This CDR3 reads CASCLFLGSYSNQPQHF. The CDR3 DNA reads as TGTGCCAGCTGTTTGTTTTTGGGGTCGTATAGCAATCAGCCCCAGCATTTT.

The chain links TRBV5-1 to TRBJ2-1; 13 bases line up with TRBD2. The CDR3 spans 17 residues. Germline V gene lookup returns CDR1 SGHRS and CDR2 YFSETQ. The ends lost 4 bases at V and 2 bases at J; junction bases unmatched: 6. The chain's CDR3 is CASSGTGTSGTYNEQFF. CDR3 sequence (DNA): TGCGCCAGCAGCGGAACCGGGACTAGCGGGACCTACAATGAGCAGTTCTTC.

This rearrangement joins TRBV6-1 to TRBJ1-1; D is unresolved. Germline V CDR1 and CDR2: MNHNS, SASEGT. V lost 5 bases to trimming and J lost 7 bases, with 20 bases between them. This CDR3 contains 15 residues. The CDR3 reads CASSPPGRPWLEAFF. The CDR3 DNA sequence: TGTGCCAGCAGTCCACCCGGGCGGCCATGGCTTGAAGCTTTCTTT.

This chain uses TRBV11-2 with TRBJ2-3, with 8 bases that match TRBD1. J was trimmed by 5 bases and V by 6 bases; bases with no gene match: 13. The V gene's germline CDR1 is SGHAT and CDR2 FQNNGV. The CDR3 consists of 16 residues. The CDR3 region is CASRLFSGQGIDTQYF. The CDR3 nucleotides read TGTGCCAGCAGGCTTTTCTCCGGACAGGGAATAGATACGCAGTATTTT.

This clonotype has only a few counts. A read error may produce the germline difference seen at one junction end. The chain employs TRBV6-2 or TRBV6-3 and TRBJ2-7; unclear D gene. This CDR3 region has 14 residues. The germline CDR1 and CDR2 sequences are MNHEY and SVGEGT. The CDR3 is CASSYSASSSEQYF. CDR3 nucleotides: TGTGCCAGCAGTTACTCCGCATCATCCTCCGAGCAGTACTTC.

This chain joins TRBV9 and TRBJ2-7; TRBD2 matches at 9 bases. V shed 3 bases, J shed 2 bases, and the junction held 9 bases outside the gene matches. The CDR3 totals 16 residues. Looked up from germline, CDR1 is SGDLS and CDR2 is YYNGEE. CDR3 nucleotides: TGTGCCAGCAGCGCCTCCGGAGGCGGGGGGGCCTACGAGCAGTACTTC. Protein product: CASSASGGGGAYEQYF.

CDR3: CSVVPATEAFF. The CDR3 region has the DNA TGCAGCGTTGTCCCGGCCACTGAAGCTTTCTTT. The genes are TRBV29-1 and TRBJ1-1; D unclear. Germline values: CDR1 SQVTM, CDR2 ANQGSEA. Between the trimmed V and J ends, which lost 4 bases and 4 bases, there was a span of 7 bases. CDR3 length equals 11 residues. The variable domain in full, with the rest retrieved from reference TRBV29-1 and TRBJ1-1, is SAVISQKPSRDICQRGTSLTIQCQVDSQVTMMFWYRQQPGQSLTLIATANQGSEATYESGFVIDKFPISRPNLTFSTLTVSNMSPEDSSIYLCSVVPATEAFFGQGTRLTVV.

The CDR3 spells CASSPWTGVAKNIQYF. CDR3 coding DNA: TGTGCCAGCAGCCCATGGACAGGGGTGGCCAAAAACATTCAGTACTTC. V is TRBV11-2 and J is TRBJ2-4; 9 bases align to TRBD1. The V gene end was trimmed by 5 bases and the J gene end by 1 base; junction bases not matched to a gene: 6. CDR3 length equals 16 residues. The germline V gene encodes CDR1 SGHAT and CDR2 FQNNGV.

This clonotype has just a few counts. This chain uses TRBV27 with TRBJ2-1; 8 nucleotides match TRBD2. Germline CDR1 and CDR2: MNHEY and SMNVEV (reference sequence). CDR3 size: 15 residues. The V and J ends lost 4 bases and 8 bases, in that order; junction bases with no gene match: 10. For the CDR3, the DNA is TGTGCCAGCAGTTGGAAGTCGGGAGGGGACGATGAGCAGTTCTTC. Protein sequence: CASSWKSGGDDEQFF.

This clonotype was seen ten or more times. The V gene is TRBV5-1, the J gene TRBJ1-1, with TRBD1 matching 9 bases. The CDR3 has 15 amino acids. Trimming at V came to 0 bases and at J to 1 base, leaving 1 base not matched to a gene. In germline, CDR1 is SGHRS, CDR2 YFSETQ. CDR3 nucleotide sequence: TGCGCCAGCAGCTTGGGGACAGGGGCGAACACTGAAGCTTTCTTT. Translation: CASSLGTGANTEAFF.

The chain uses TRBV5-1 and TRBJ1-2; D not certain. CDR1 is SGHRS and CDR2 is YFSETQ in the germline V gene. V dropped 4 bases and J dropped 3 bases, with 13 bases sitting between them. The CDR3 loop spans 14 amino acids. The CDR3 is CASSPSGRYYGYTF. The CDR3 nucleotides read TGCGCCAGCAGCCCATCCGGTCGTTACTATGGCTACACCTTC.

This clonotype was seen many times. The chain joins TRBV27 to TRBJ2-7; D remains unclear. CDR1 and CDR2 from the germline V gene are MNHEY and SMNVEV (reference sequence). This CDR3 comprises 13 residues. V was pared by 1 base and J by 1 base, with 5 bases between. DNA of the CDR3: TGTGCCAGCAGTTTATTACCTTCCTACGAGCAGTACTTC. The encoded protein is CASSLLPSYEQYF.

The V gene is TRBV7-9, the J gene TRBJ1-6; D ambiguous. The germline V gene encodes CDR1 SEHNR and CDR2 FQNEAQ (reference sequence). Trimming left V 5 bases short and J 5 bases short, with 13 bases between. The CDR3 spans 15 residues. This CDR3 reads CASSRAYPDNSPLHF. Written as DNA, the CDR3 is TGTGCCAGCAGCCGTGCGTACCCCGATAATTCACCCCTCCACTTT.

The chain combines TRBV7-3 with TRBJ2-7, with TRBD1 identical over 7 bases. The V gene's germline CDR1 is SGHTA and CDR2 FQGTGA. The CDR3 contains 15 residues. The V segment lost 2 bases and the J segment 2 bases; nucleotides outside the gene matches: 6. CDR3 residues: CASSLLDRLAYEQYF. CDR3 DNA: TGTGCCAGCAGCTTACTGGACAGGTTAGCCTACGAGCAGTACTTC.

The CDR3 spells CASSLSGTTFYGYTF. Here the CDR3 DNA reads TGTGCCAGCAGCCTATCAGGGACGACATTCTATGGCTACACCTTC. The rearrangement links TRBV7-8 to TRBJ1-2; TRBD1 might be the D (5 bases). The CDR3 runs to 15 residues. Germline CDR1 and CDR2: SGHVS and FQNEAQ. The V end lost 5 bases, the J end lost 4 bases, and 17 bases lay between the germline ends.

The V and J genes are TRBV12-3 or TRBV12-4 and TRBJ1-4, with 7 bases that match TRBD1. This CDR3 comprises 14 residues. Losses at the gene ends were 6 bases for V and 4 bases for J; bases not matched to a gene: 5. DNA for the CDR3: TGTGCCAGCAGAGACAGGGAATATAATGAAAAACTGTTTTTT. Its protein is CASRDREYNEKLFF.

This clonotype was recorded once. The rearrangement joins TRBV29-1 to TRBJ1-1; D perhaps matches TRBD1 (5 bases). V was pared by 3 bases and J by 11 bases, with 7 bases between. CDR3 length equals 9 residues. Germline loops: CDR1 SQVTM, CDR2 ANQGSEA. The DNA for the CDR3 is TGCAGCGTTGACAAGGGGGCTTTCTTT. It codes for CSVDKGAFF.

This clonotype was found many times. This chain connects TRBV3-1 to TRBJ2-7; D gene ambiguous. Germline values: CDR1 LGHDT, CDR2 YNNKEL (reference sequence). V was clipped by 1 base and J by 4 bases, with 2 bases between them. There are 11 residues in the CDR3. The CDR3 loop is CASSQGYEQYF. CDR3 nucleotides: TGTGCCAGCAGCCAAGGGTACGAGCAGTACTTC.

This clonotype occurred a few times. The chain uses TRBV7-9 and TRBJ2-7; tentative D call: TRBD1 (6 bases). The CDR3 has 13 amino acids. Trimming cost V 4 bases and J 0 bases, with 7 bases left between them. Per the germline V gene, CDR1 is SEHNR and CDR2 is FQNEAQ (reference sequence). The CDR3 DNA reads TGTGCCAGCAGCTGGGACATCTCCTACGAGCAGTACTTC. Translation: CASSWDISYEQYF.